The subject of this entry is one T cell receptor (beta chain). Antigen: not known. CDR1 and CDR2 from the germline V gene are SGHTA and FQGNSA. V lost 4 bases, J lost 2 bases, and 17 bases stayed unmatched. This CDR3 is built from 18 residues. This record belongs to a study of a mutant IDH1 vaccine in newly diagnosed glioma. Overall study: Those enrolled had earlier been treated with radiotherapy, temozolomide, or both, mostly both. Broader study findings: Pseudoprogression appears to have had no connection to changes in top peripheral T cell clonotypes.

Time point described: baseline, week 1 (first vaccination visit). Treatment here: pre-vaccination baseline after standard-of-care therapy. Tumors from donors were new WHO grade 3 or 4 IDH1-mutant astrocytomas with ATRX loss. Sequencing was performed with immunoSEQ multiplex PCR; in TCRdb, only in-frame clones are kept and a portion is missing. The top ten clones hold 3.6% of a sample with 15,000 to 20,000 clones, roughly 96% of them seen once. The TCR was taken from a woman aged 18-30 years with glioma. Some clones in this sample may be carry-over from other donors' samples. The sample was peripheral blood mononuclear cells (PBMCs), taken from a glioma patient treated with radiotherapy, temozolomide or both. The rearrangement links TRBV7-2 to TRBJ2-7; the match to TRBD2 covers 7 bases. The CDR3 nucleotides read TGTGCCAGCAGCTCTCACACGGATCTAGCGGTAAGAGCCTACGAGCAGTACTTC. Encoded protein: CASSSHTDLAVRAYEQYF.